The following is a T cell receptor (beta chain) sequence with its context. Germline V lookup: CDR1 MNHEY, CDR2 SMNVEV (reference sequence). The CDR3 runs 16 residues. V was trimmed by 4 bases and J by 0 bases, leaving 13 bases between them. Recruits, aged about 18 to 100 years, lived in 20 to 30 US areas. Categorization into cohorts depended on clinical history that participants reported. This specimen belongs to a study of blood T cell repertoires in COVID-19. Overall study context: Samples came from the United States, Italy and Spain, spanning acute and convalescent COVID-19.

Original analysis: Estimates of nucleated cell counts were drawn from the amplification of reference gene primers. TCRdb's copy holds only in-frame clones and misses some; the assay was immunoSEQ multiplex PCR. Clone size and the V and J calls come from that table; the DNA yielded D and trimming. Of some 300,000 clones listed, 90% are singletons. This clonotype was sampled from a woman aged 18-29 years with acute COVID-19. Sequencing was done on a sample of PBMCs or T cells enriched from blood (not recorded which). This chain uses TRBV27 with TRBJ1-5; no reliable D call. CDR3 in amino acids: CASSSVPGYSNQPQHF. The DNA of the CDR3 is TGTGCCAGCAGTTCCGTCCCCGGGTATAGCAATCAGCCCCAGCATTTT.